The 29 T cell receptor beta chains in this list originate from one sample, sequenced in a study of CD8 T cells in Susac syndrome. With random hexamers, reverse transcription was performed on about 0.5 to 1 ug of RNA. TCRdb recomputed calls from the immunoSEQ multiplex PCR reads with MiXCR, one row per CDR3 protein. The sample comprises 100,000 to 150,000 distinct CDR3 sequences, around 94% of which are singletons, and about 0.2% rests with the top ten. Material: CD8+ T cells from PBMCs. The receptors were sampled from a human donor with Susac syndrome.

The rearrangement links TRBV5-1 to TRBJ2-2; 8 positions match TRBD1. Germline V gives CDR1 SGHRS, CDR2 YFSETQ. The J segment lost 4 bases and the V segment lost 4 bases, leaving 9 bases of the junction unmatched. CDR3 length: 16 residues. The CDR3 reads CASSPGQGVVTGELFF. The CDR3 nucleotides are TGCGCCAGCAGCCCAGGACAGGGTGTTGTCACCGGGGAGCTGTTTTTT.

This clonotype came up once. The chain links TRBV30 to TRBJ2-7; D is unresolved. The CDR3 is 16 amino acids. The V gene's germline CDR1 is GTSNPN and CDR2 SVGIG (reference sequence). V was shortened by 0 bases and J by 4 bases, with 19 bases between the two germline ends. CDR3: CAWSVGIGRREYEQYF. In nucleotides, the CDR3 is TGTGCCTGGAGTGTAGGAATCGGACGGAGAGAATACGAGCAGTACTTC.

J is TRBJ2-7 and V is TRBV20-1, with a weak D call TRBD1 (5 bases). This CDR3 is 11 amino acids long. Trimming removed 6 bases at V and 7 bases at J, with 13 bases between. Germline-derived CDR1 and CDR2 are DFQATT and SNEGSKA (reference sequence). This CDR3 reads CSARPGSEQYF. Here the CDR3 DNA reads TGCAGTGCCCGCCCAGGGTCGGAGCAGTACTTC.

The rearrangement uses TRBV29-1 and TRBJ2-7, with TRBD2 identical over 12 bases. The germline CDR1 and CDR2 sequences are SQVTM and ANQGSEA. CDR3 length equals 14 residues. The junction had 5 bases not matched to a gene; V was cut back by 4 bases and J by 4 bases. This CDR3 is CSVGLAGGPYEQYF. CDR3 coding DNA: TGCAGCGTTGGTCTAGCGGGAGGGCCTTACGAGCAGTACTTC.

V is TRBV30 and J is TRBJ1-1; D is perhaps TRBD1 (6 bases). Trimming shortened V by 2 bases and J by 7 bases, and 14 bases separated the two germline ends. The CDR3 is 13 residues long. Germline CDR1 and CDR2: GTSNPN and SVGIG (reference sequence). CDR3 region: CAWSLGGGSEAFF. The CDR3 bases are TGTGCCTGGAGTTTGGGGGGCGGGAGTGAAGCTTTCTTT.

This chain joins TRBV7-3 and TRBJ2-3; TRBD2 aligns across 11 bases. Germline V gene data show CDR1 as SGHTA and CDR2 as FQGTGA. The CDR3 spans 16 residues. V was pared by 2 bases and J by 5 bases, with 6 bases of the junction left unmatched. The CDR3 sequence: CASSLDLAGGVDTQYF. In DNA, the CDR3 is TGTGCCAGCAGCTTAGATCTAGCGGGAGGAGTAGATACGCAGTATTTT.

The genes are TRBV28 and TRBJ2-7, with TRBD2 identical over 14 bases. This CDR3 spans 16 amino acids. Per the germline V gene, CDR1 is MDHEN and CDR2 is SYDVKM. V was pared by 3 bases and J by 2 bases, with 3 bases of the junction left unmatched. The CDR3 loop reads CASSLGGLAGAYEQYF. The CDR3 DNA reads as TGTGCCAGCAGTTTGGGGGGACTAGCGGGGGCCTACGAGCAGTACTTC. The full variable domain, rest sourced from reference TRBV28 and TRBJ2-7, is DVKVTQSSRYLVKRTGEKVFLECVQDMDHENMFWYRQDPGLGLRLIYFSYDVKMKEKGDIPEGYSVSREKKERFSLILESASTNQTSMYLCASSLGGLAGAYEQYFGPGTRLTVT.

The chain has TRBV3-1 and TRBJ2-7; possibly TRBD1 for D (8 bases). The germline gives CDR1 LGHDT, CDR2 YNNKEL (reference sequence). The CDR3 totals 17 residues. V was cut by 0 bases and J by 4 bases, with 19 bases left in between. As DNA, the CDR3 is TGTGCCAGCAGCCAAGAAATATCAGGACAGGGAGGGTACGAGCAGTACTTC. It codes for CASSQEISGQGGYEQYF.

V gene TRBV28 combines with J gene TRBJ1-2; D gene uncertain. Trimming shortened V by 6 bases and J by 2 bases, and 16 bases separated the two germline ends. The CDR3 covers 15 residues. Per germline, CDR1 MDHEN and CDR2 SYDVKM. The CDR3 nucleotides are TGTGCCAGCAGCTCACCCGCCCGTCTCAACTATGGCTACACCTTC. Protein: CASSSPARLNYGYTF.

This chain uses TRBV27 with TRBJ2-7, with D unclear. The germline gives CDR1 MNHEY, CDR2 SMNVEV (reference sequence). V shed 5 bases and J shed 6 bases, with 11 bases lying between them. The CDR3 totals 12 residues. The CDR3 bases are TGTGCCAGCAGTAACCGGGCAAGCGAGCAGTACTTC. This gives the protein CASSNRASEQYF.

This clonotype is a singleton in its sample. V and J are TRBV9 and TRBJ1-5, with D possibly matching TRBD1 (5 bases). V gave up 3 bases and J gave up 0 bases, with 7 bases separating them. The CDR3 spans 14 residues. From germline, CDR1 is SGDLS and CDR2 YYNGEE. As DNA, the CDR3 is TGTGCCAGCAGCGAGGGGATTAGCAATCAGCCCCAGCATTTT. This gives the protein CASSEGISNQPQHF.

This clonotype was observed once. The chain couples TRBV11-1 to TRBJ2-7; no definite D call. The V gene's germline CDR1 is SGHAT and CDR2 FQDESV (reference sequence). Trimming cost V 8 bases and J 2 bases, with 10 bases left between them. The CDR3 extends over 12 amino acids. The CDR3 spells CASGQITYEQYF. As DNA, the CDR3 is TGTGCCAGCGGTCAGATAACCTACGAGCAGTACTTC.

V is TRBV9 and J is TRBJ2-5; D call uncertain. The CDR3 has 16 residues. Germline CDR1 SGDLS, CDR2 YYNGEE. With 4 bases removed from V and 0 bases from J, the gap between germline ends came to 16 bases. The CDR3 here is CASSLTPDWYQETQYF. The CDR3 DNA reads TGTGCCAGCAGCCTTACCCCAGACTGGTACCAAGAGACCCAGTACTTC.

The chain uses TRBV9 and TRBJ1-1; D is unclear. Per germline, CDR1 SGDLS and CDR2 YYNGEE. The V and J ends lost 4 bases and 6 bases respectively, with 13 bases between them. The CDR3 is made up of 13 amino acids. This chain's CDR3 is CASSPRARAEAFF. Here the CDR3 DNA reads TGTGCCAGCAGCCCCAGAGCGCGGGCTGAAGCTTTCTTT.

The gene calls are TRBV6-6 and TRBJ1-2; D remains ambiguous. The CDR3 loop spans 16 amino acids. The V and J ends lost 5 bases and 2 bases respectively, with 18 bases between them. CDR1 MNHNY and CDR2 SVGAGI come from the germline V gene (reference sequence). The CDR3 protein is CASSKSPGRPNYGYTF. The DNA for the CDR3 is TGTGCCAGCAGTAAGAGTCCGGGCAGACCAAACTATGGCTACACCTTC.

V usage is TRBV15 and J usage is TRBJ2-3, with TRBD1 as a possible D gene (6 bases). CDR1 is LNHNV and CDR2 is YYDKDF in the germline V gene (reference sequence). The CDR3 has 15 amino acids. The V gene lost 3 bases and the J gene lost 0 bases, with 10 bases spanning the gap. CDR3 in amino acids: CATSREQGSTDTQYF. CDR3 in DNA: TGTGCCACCAGCAGGGAACAGGGTAGCACAGATACGCAGTATTTT.

V and J are TRBV13 and TRBJ2-1, with 13 bases fitting TRBD2. Germline assignment: CDR1 PRHDT and CDR2 FYEKMQ (reference sequence). This CDR3 has 15 residues. V lost 5 bases and J lost 8; bases outside the gene matches: 6. The CDR3 here is CASSATSGGVDEQFF. In nucleotides, the CDR3 is TGTGCCAGCAGCGCAACTAGCGGGGGGGTGGATGAGCAGTTCTTC.

The gene calls are TRBV12-3 or TRBV12-4 and TRBJ1-5; TRBD1 agrees at 9 bases. V was pared by 6 bases and J by 4 bases, with 7 bases of the junction left unmatched. This CDR3 contains 15 residues. CDR3 nucleotide sequence: TGTGCCAGCAGATCCGGGACAGGGCCTAATCAGCCCCAGCATTTT. It is translated as CASRSGTGPNQPQHF.

The chain employs TRBV5-6 and TRBJ1-1; perhaps TRBD1 as D (5 bases). The CDR3 has 12 amino acids. The germline V gene has CDR1 SGHDT and CDR2 YYEEEE. Trimming cost V 3 bases and J 6 bases, with 9 bases left between them. CDR3 sequence: CASSSQGPEAFF. CDR3 DNA: TGTGCCAGCAGCTCGCAGGGCCCTGAAGCTTTCTTT.

The chain joins TRBV7-9 to TRBJ1-6; 7 positions match TRBD1. CDR3 size: 15 residues. Germline assignment: CDR1 SEHNR and CDR2 FQNEAQ (reference sequence). J gave up 12 bases and V 0 bases, and 8 bases lay outside the gene matches. The CDR3 region is CASSLAQGGHGPLHF. CDR3 nucleotides: TGTGCCAGCAGCTTAGCGCAAGGGGGCCATGGACCCCTCCACTTT. Complete variable domain (other parts from reference TRBV7-9 and TRBJ1-6): DTGVSQNPRHKITKRGQNVTFRCDPISEHNRLYWYRQTLGQGPEFLTYFQNEAQLEKSRLLSDRFSAERPKGSFSTLEIQRTEQGDSAMYLCASSLAQGGHGPLHFGNGTRLTVT.

This sequence joins TRBV30 and TRBJ2-1, with 7 bases matching TRBD2. Germline V gives CDR1 GTSNPN, CDR2 SVGIG (reference sequence). V was clipped by 3 bases and J by 7 bases; unmatched bases: 6. The CDR3 consists of 13 residues. The CDR3 DNA reads TGTGCCTGGAGACCCCTAGCGGCGAATGAGCAGTTCTTC. Protein product: CAWRPLAANEQFF.

This chain connects TRBV27 to TRBJ2-5; 10 bases are shared with TRBD1. The germline V gene encodes CDR1 MNHEY and CDR2 SMNVEV (reference sequence). CDR3 length: 16 amino acids. The V gene end was trimmed by 4 bases and the J gene end by 7 bases; junction bases not matched to a gene: 12. Here the CDR3 reads CASSSMVGTGDMTQYF. Here the CDR3 DNA reads TGTGCCAGCAGTTCGATGGTCGGGACAGGGGATATGACCCAGTACTTC.

V usage is TRBV20-1 and J usage is TRBJ2-1; 12 bases are shared with TRBD2. The CDR3 is 18 residues long. Germline trimming cut 3 bases from V and 0 bases from J; bases unmatched to any gene: 9. Germline CDR1 and CDR2: DFQATT and SNEGSKA (reference sequence). The CDR3 DNA reads TGCAGTGCTAGTGGGACTAGCGGGCTTAGGGGCTCCTACAATGAGCAGTTCTTC. Translated, it gives CSASGTSGLRGSYNEQFF.

The chain links TRBV11-2 to TRBJ2-7; D is ambiguous. The CDR3 is 18 residues long. CDR1 is SGHAT and CDR2 is FQNNGV in the germline V gene. V dropped 3 bases and J dropped 0 bases, with 21 bases sitting between them. CDR3 bases: TGTGCCAGCAGCTTGGGCCCTGACGGGTCCGGTTTCTCCTACGAGCAGTACTTC. It codes for CASSLGPDGSGFSYEQYF.

V usage is TRBV12-3 or TRBV12-4 and J usage is TRBJ1-4; TRBD1 is a possible D gene (5 bases). Trimming shortened V by 6 bases and J by 0 bases, and 8 bases separated the two germline ends. The CDR3 consists of 14 residues. The CDR3 is CASSQTATNEKLFF. The DNA of the CDR3 is TGTGCCAGCAGCCAGACAGCAACTAATGAAAAACTGTTTTTT.

The chain recombines TRBV7-9 with TRBJ2-2; D gene uncertain. The V gene lost 10 bases and the J gene lost 1 base, with 7 bases spanning the gap. The germline V gene has CDR1 SEHNR and CDR2 FQNEAQ (reference sequence). The CDR3 length is 12 residues. The DNA for the CDR3 is TGTGCCACCGACATGAACACCGGGGAGCTGTTTTTT. It yields the protein CATDMNTGELFF. Full variable domain (remainder filled in from reference TRBV7-9 and TRBJ2-2): DTGVSQNPRHKITKRGQNVTFRCDPISEHNRLYWYRQTLGQGPEFLTYFQNEAQLEKSRLLSDRFSAERPKGSFSTLEIQRTEQGDSAMYLCATDMNTGELFFGEGSRLTVL.

V is TRBV12-3 or TRBV12-4 and J is TRBJ2-5; 9 bases are shared with TRBD1. Trimming took 1 base from V and 5 from J; bases not matched to a gene: 8. This CDR3 region has 16 residues. CDR3 nucleotides: TGTGCCAGCAGTTTAGGGGACAGGGAATATCGGGAGACCCAGTACTTC. This translates into CASSLGDREYRETQYF.

The chain employs TRBV4-1 and TRBJ1-5; the D gene is possibly TRBD1 (5 bases). This CDR3 comprises 16 residues. The germline V and J ends were trimmed by 7 bases and 0 bases, with 16 bases remaining between them. Germline values: CDR1 MGHRA, CDR2 YSYEKL. The chain's CDR3 is CASNQGPGYSNQPQHF. The CDR3 bases are TGCGCCAGCAACCAGGGCCCGGGGTATAGCAATCAGCCCCAGCATTTT.

This rearrangement joins TRBV7-9 to TRBJ2-1; 9 positions match TRBD2. The trim removed 5 bases at V and 2 bases at J, leaving 4 bases unmatched. Germline V gene sequence: CDR1 SEHNR, CDR2 FQNEAQ (reference sequence). This CDR3 contains 15 residues. CDR3 sequence reads: CASSLSGSPYNEQFF. DNA of the CDR3: TGTGCCAGCAGCCTTAGCGGGAGCCCCTACAATGAGCAGTTCTTC.